A single TCR beta chain is shown here with its context. Its cognate antigen has yet to be identified. One base away there is no much larger clone; base qualities are not given. In total, over 600 healthy bone marrow donors made up the cohort. At the time of sampling, all cohort members were nominally healthy, though unrecorded immune exposures were likely present. The donor tested CMV seronegative, placing the donor among the 350 or so seronegative members of the cohort. A peripheral blood sample was provided by each donor, and peripheral blood mononuclear cells were used for TCR beta sequencing. The Qiagen DNeasy Blood Extraction Kit was used to extract genomic DNA from the blood cell samples. The data originate from a study of cytomegalovirus exposure and HLA in healthy donors (dated by TCRdb to about 2017). Regarding the study in general: An earlier analysis of some 600 of the donors reported 250 to 350 Gb of sequence data and some 110 million unique TCR beta sequences obtained from 180 million or so T cells. An early release that covered fewer than 800 HLA-typed donors contained approximately 320 gigabases of sequencing data and around 85 million unique TCR sequences. Of the roughly 400 genotyped donors, 81% were placed in the genetic ancestry cluster associated with self-reported Caucasian donors. The study was designed to test whether signatures of past pathogen exposure could be identified by cataloging public T cell receptors. The T cell repertoires of 550 to 850 subjects were profiled by immunosequencing and related to cytomegalovirus serostatus. In addition to the first cohort of 666 subjects, a separate validation cohort of 130 or so different subjects was used. To predict cytomegalovirus infection status, the study brought together high-throughput TCR immunosequencing, statistical association of individual TCRs with disease status, and machine learning. A later analysis re-analyzed previously published TCR beta repertoires from roughly 690 donors and added high-resolution HLA genotyping to study TCR occurrence patterns. In the later analysis, no new phenotypic data were used to find candidate immune exposures; instead, reliance was placed on TCR beta sequences and their occurrence across donors. In an earlier analysis of roughly 580 of the donors, high-throughput TCR beta sequencing was used to judge whether each TCR beta V gene segment behaved as functional or pseudogenic. Donor age, sex, ethnicity and CMV serostatus were compiled alongside the repertoire data. A later genetic analysis used genome-wide SNP genotypes for 398 of the 666 donors, treating that subset as a discovery cohort. Every discovery cohort repertoire had been produced on one sequencing platform. HLA typing included class I and class II loci at four-digit resolution. Typing coverage differed by locus: A, B, C, DRB1 and DQB1 were typed in about 629-630 donors, DQA1 in about 500, DPA1 in 600 to 610, and DPB1 in approximately 450. Five DR-DQ haplotypes were handled as single units for association and clustering because linkage in the cohort was strong. Among a few hundred genotyped donors of the cohort, an average of approximately 240,000 unique TCR beta nucleotide sequences were sequenced per donor, around 20% of them non-productive. Overall results and qualifications from the work: In vitro tests confirmed that three of the cytomegalovirus-associated TCR beta chains recognize cytomegalovirus antigens. An association between a missense DCLRE1C variant and V-gene and J-gene trimming of TCR beta chains was found in a later genetic analysis and replicated in an independent cohort. A further reported finding was that TCR beta sequences accurately predicted the HLA-A and HLA-B alleles for most subjects in the first cohort. In an earlier analysis of 587 of the donors, most TCR beta V segments appeared in productive rearrangements about 90% or about 30% of the time, broadly matching IMGT annotations. The authors suggested that the approach could potentially be generalized to other disease states and immunological phenotypes. In both the original and validation cohorts, the classifier was reported to diagnose cytomegalovirus status with high specificity and sensitivity. Specific HLA alleles were associated with 15,000 to 20,000 TCR beta sequences at a false discovery rate of 0.05 in a later analysis. CMV serostatus was the only immune exposure information available for the cohort. Because HLA typing was unavailable for some donors at each locus, only the typed subset was used in association tests. The study listed 150 to 200 TCR beta chains as associated with cytomegalovirus. Most TCR sequences were observed very rarely across donors, whereas some public TCRs were present in many individuals. According to a later analysis, most CMV-associated TCR beta chains appeared to be HLA-restricted, and the HLA associations seemed to be driven largely by CMV exposure. Some IMGT-functional V segments, including TRBV6-2 and TRBV6-3, could not be distinguished by the 87-base-pair reads and were therefore excluded. The cohort was sequenced for TCR beta chains only, and without alpha or paired-chain data the features that could be detected were limited. The earlier analysis of 450 to 700 of the donors excluded about 16 rarely observed V segments, including chromosome 9 orphons, because counts were too low. A cluster of highly shared sequence variants was judged likely to represent a technical artifact of the sequencing pipeline. Linkage disequilibrium might explain the correlated functional status among segregating V segments, but an unknown experimental factor could not be excluded. A later analysis reported that several top co-occurrence clusters appeared linked to parvovirus B19, influenza, CMV and Epstein-Barr virus. In a later analysis, HLA-associated TCR beta chains showed more clonal expansion and lower generation probabilities than non-associated chains that were equally common. When HLA alleles, especially DR and DQ, strongly co-occurred, TCR associations were difficult to assign to individual alleles. Presence/absence analyses assumed roughly uniform sequencing depth across donors, an assumption that may not hold. A later analysis found that TCR association rates varied across HLA loci, with DRB1 alleles showing the most associated TCRs and HLA-C alleles the fewest. According to a later genetic analysis, donors in an Asian-associated ancestry cluster had fewer N-insertions in productive TCRs than the approximately 670-donor mean.

The library was generated by the immunoSEQ multiplex PCR assay. For the multiplex PCR, a mixture combining 60 forward primers for TCR Vbeta segments and 13 reverse primers for TCR Jbeta segments was used. The CDR3 region of rearranged TCR beta genes was amplified from genomic DNA by a multiplex PCR assay. The Illumina HiSeq System was used to sequence the amplified TCR beta libraries as 87-base-pair reads. The source study handled its data this way. In a later analysis, some 80 million unique TCR beta chains were counted across the 500 to 850 repertoires, and about 9.9 million of these chains were shared by at least two donors. Raw reads were error-corrected and collapsed into unique sequences by a nearest-neighbor algorithm in which closely related sequences were merged to remove PCR and sequencing errors. To assign V, D and J gene segments, CDR3 sequences were aligned to IMGT reference sequences. Each retained sequence needed at least a six-nucleotide match to both a V gene segment and a J gene segment. A rearrangement was called productive if the CDR3 had no stop codons and remained in frame with V and J, and every other rearrangement was called non-productive. CDR3 was defined by IMGT convention, running from the second conserved V-encoded cysteine to the conserved J-encoded phenylalanine. The earlier analysis of some 600 of the donors excluded sequences that lacked an unambiguous match to a single V gene segment. An earlier analysis of a few hundred of the donors called V segments functional above 56.7% productive rearrangements and segregating when the between-donor standard deviation exceeded 5%. A statistical classification framework was built for diagnosing cytomegalovirus status from the catalog of TCR beta chain sequences. In a later analysis, V and J genes were assigned by comparing TCR nucleotide sequences against IMGT/GENE-DB human TR gene sequences. Using the TCRdist pipeline, a later analysis assigned CDR3 sequences along with most-parsimonious VDJ recombination scenarios. In a later analysis, each TCR beta chain was defined by its CDR3 amino acid sequence together with its V-gene family, and reads without a unique V-gene family were excluded. As a way to deal with suspected cross-contamination and a sequencing artifact, a later analysis dropped approximately 590 nucleotide sequences that were highly shared and had low generation probability. In a later analysis, a clonal expansion index for each public chain was calculated from normalized within-repertoire ranks of inferred template counts. In a later analysis, generation probabilities were computed with a VDJ recombination model fitted to out-of-frame rearrangements, and the resulting probabilities were checked against IGoR. In a later analysis, TCR-TCR, TCR-HLA and TCR-CMV co-occurrence was scored with hypergeometric tests, and a repertoire-size bias correction was applied to TCR pairs. In a later analysis, false discovery rates were estimated by permuting HLA or CMV assignments 20 times. In a later analysis, co-occurring TCRs were grouped using DBSCAN, and TCRdist sequence similarity was added for clustering within HLA-allele-positive subsets. Co-occurrence clustering excluded repertoires with fewer than 30,000 or more than 120,000 public chains, plus five with anomalous nucleotide sharing. This is the immuneACCESS table as TCRdb keeps it, with only in-frame sequences that have V and J called. A part of the clones is gone; compared with another copy, unresolved V genes explain less than half, and the rest is unexplained. That table is the source of V, J and clone size, and D and trimming were worked out from the DNA. Present in this sample are 150,000 to 200,000 clones, 70% to 80% of which were seen just once. About 1% of the sample comes from the top ten.

CDR1 LNHDA and CDR2 SQIVND were looked up in the germline V gene (reference sequence). The CDR3 holds 14 amino acids from the cysteine to the phenylalanine. Just the 42-base CDR3 DNA is kept, in frame starting at base 1. V is pared back by 3 bases and J by 8 bases, with 16 bases lying between the germline termini. The sequencing sample was made of PBMCs. The sequence came from a woman between 35 and 50 years old in good health and CMV-seronegative. The V and J segments used are TRBV19 and TRBJ1-2; the D segment could be TRBD1, given 6 matching bases. The DNA sequence follows: TGTGCCAGTAGTATCCCGCAGGGGCCTGGCGGCTACACCTTC. The resulting protein is CASSIPQGPGGYTF.